This T cell receptor beta chain was captured by sequencing in a study of breast tumors, draining lymph nodes, adjacent tissues (dated by TCRdb to 2016 to 2017). Concerning the study at large: In breast cancer patients, the study compared the TCR beta repertoires of tumor, adjacent nontumor tissue and axillary lymph nodes. The study aimed to assess the relationships and possible T-cell exchange between tumor, surrounding tissue and draining lymph node repertoires in human breast cancer. Overall study outcomes, separate from this receptor: In luminal-like breast cancer, tumor and nontumor tissue repertoires resembled each other significantly more than in basal-like breast cancer. Tumor T-cell repertoires showed less diversity than lymph node repertoires and more diversity than nontumor tissue repertoires, and tumor T-cell repertoires showed preferential V and J gene usage. A scenario in which most tumor T cells derive from the lymph node and then expand within tumor tissue was judged to be consistent with the data. The study presented the conclusion that tumor T cells originate in lymph nodes as consistent with a hypothesis, not as something directly demonstrated.

This clonotype has just a few counts. There is no known antigen for this receptor. No clone much larger than this one lies a single base away; base qualities are absent. Lymph node samples came from the axillary draining lymph nodes of breast cancer patients. The sample was run on an Illumina HiSeq 2000. Multiplex PCR amplification was used to generate the TCR beta chain libraries. The amplified TCR beta chain products were analyzed by high-throughput sequencing. The public reads were run again by TCRdb, first through fastp at Q25 and then through MiXCR, and only productive beta chains were kept. Entries are consolidated by CDR3 protein sequence, retaining the most common genes and DNA. This sample has around 230,000 distinct CDR3 sequences in its table, and 32% of those were observed once. The top ten hold 1.1% to 1.5% of the sample. The source is a female donor with breast cancer. Some clones in this sample may be carry-over from other donors' samples. The sample taken for sequencing was axillary lymph node tissue.

The CDR3 sequence is CASSRETGDNEQFF. The nucleotide sequence is given as TGTGCCAGCTCCAGAGAGACAGGGGACAATGAGCAGTTCTTC. Recombination linked TRBV18 to TRBJ2-1, with 8 bases in between that match TRBD1. The CDR3 holds 14 amino acids from the cysteine to the phenylalanine. Only CDR3 DNA is held: 42 bases, read in frame from base 1. According to the germline V gene, CDR1 reads KGHSH and CDR2 reads LQKENI. Trimming takes 6 bases off V and 5 bases off J; junction bases not matched to a gene: 6. When the CDR3 is completed using the reference TRBV18 and TRBJ2-1 genes on either side, the full variable domain is NAGVMQNPRHLVRRRGQEARLRCSPMKGHSHVYWYRQLPEEGLKFMVYLQKENIIDESGMPKERFSAEFPKEGPSILRIQQVVRGDSAAYFCASSRETGDNEQFFGPGTRLTVL.